A selection of T cell receptor beta chains follows, all from one sample in a study of T cell changes during pregnancy in multiple sclerosis. Profiling relied on immunoSEQ multiplex PCR, and the TCRdb table lists in-frame clones only, not all of them. Of about 49,000 clones in the sample, about 90% were seen once. This sample comprised peripheral blood, obtained after pregnancy. The receptor source for this set is a female donor in good health, enrolled as a control in a pregnancy study. Each CDR3 is given with its conserved first and last residue.

v_gene | CDR3aa
TRBV28 | CASSLGTRRGNTIYF
TRBV27 | CASSQGAYNSPLHF
TRBV5-1 | CASSLVSLAADTQYF
TRBV5-1 | CASSLAPGQGVGELFF
TRBV6-6 | CASSYLLSQTQYF
TRBV25-1 | CASSEWGGPGANVLTF
TRBV29-1 | CSVENNQGNTIYF
TRBV4-1 | CASSLQGQYNSPLHF
TRBV18 | CASSPTSGSSSYEQYF
TRBV7-2 | CASSSRTGGYEQYF
TRBV11-2 | CASSRGSGNTIYF
TRBV4-3 | CASSRDRYSNQPQHF
TRBV7-2 | CASSLAGSGAANTGELFF
TRBV28 | CASRGRLNSGNTIYF
TRBV9 | CASSATSGVSYNEQFF
TRBV19 | CASSRDRVLNTEAFF
TRBV28 | CASSFSAGANTGELFF
TRBV7-9 | CASSSRESGNTIYF
TRBV6-5 | CASSLRDRDYGYTF
TRBV10-3 | CAISGGPADTQYF
TRBV5-6 | CASSRVAEGAYHQGYTF
TRBV5-1 | CASSLAAGPLNTEAFF
TRBV19 | CASRLAGGRELFF
TRBV7-9 | CASSLASGAETQYF
TRBV4-2 | CASSQGGRGWYNEQFF
TRBV4-2 | CASSQESSGEFSYEQYF
TRBV30 | CAWSSGVSGEQYF
TRBV9 | CASSPTWRPQTSTDTQYF
TRBV5-5 | CASSFRPNTEAFF
TRBV28 | CASRPGGRDFEQYF
TRBV5-1 | CASSLYAGGETQYF
TRBV27 | CASSSPSSHGTSQQYF
TRBV4-3 | CASSHLGQQRTGELFF
TRBV28 | CASRPGQGGGYTF
TRBV7-2 | CASSSRRDRGPYEQYF
TRBV7-2 | CASSLGQGLPNYGYTF
TRBV6-1 | CASSKAAGTYNSPLHF
TRBV25-1 | CASSSGLYEQYF
TRBV5-1 | CASSLTGAEAFF
TRBV6-1 | CASSEASGSPDTQYF
TRBV5-6 | CASSQQGLNEKLFF
TRBV15 | CATSRDPATSGDVDTQYF
TRBV7-2 | CASSSPGDRGNIQYF
TRBV2 | CASSEPRVPQHF